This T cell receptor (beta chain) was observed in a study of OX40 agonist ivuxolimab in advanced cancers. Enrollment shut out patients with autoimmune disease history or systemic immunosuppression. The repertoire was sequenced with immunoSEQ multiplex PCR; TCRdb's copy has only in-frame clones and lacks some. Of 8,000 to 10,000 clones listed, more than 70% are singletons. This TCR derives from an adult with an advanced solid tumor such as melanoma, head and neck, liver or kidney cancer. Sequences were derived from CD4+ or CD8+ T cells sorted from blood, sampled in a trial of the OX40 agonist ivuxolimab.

CDR3 bases: TGTGCCAGCAGCCGAGACGTCGCCTCCCTAAAGACCCAGTACTTC. Its translation is CASSRDVASLKTQYF. The chain links TRBV2 to TRBJ2-5; D is ambiguous. The CDR3 length is 15 residues. The V end lost 6 bases, the J end lost 6 bases, and 20 bases lay between the germline ends. Germline lookup yields CDR1 SNHLY and CDR2 FYNNEI.